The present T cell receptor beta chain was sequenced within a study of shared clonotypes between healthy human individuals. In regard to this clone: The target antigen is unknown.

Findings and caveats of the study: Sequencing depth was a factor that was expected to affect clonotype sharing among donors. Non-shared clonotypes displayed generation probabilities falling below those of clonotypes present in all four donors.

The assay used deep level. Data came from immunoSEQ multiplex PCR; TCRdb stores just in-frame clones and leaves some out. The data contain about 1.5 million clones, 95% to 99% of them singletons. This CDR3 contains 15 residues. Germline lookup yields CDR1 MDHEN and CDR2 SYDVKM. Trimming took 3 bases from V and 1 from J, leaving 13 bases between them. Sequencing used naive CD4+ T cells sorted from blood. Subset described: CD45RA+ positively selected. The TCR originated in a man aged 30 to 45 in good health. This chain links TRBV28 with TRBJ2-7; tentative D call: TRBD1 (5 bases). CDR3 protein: CASSFSDSRSYEQYF. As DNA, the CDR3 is TGTGCCAGCAGTTTCAGTGACAGCCGATCCTACGAGCAGTACTTC.